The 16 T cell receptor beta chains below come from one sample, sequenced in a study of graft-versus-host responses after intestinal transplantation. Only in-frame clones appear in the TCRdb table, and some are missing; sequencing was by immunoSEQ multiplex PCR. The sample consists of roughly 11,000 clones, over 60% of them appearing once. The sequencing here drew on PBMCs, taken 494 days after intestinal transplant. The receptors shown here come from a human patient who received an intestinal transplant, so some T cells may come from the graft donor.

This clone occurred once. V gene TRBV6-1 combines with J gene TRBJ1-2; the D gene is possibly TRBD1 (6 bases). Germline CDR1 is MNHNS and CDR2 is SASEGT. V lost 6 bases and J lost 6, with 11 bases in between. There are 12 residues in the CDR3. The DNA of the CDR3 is TGTGCCAGCAGCAGGGGTAGGGATGGCTACACCTTC. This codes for CASSRGRDGYTF.

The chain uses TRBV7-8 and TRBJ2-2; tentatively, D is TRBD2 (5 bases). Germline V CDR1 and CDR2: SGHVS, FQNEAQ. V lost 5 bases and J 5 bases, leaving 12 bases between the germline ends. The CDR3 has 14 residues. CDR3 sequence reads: CASSPGSGTGELFF. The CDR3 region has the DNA TGTGCCAGCAGCCCCGGGTCGGGGACCGGGGAGCTGTTTTTT.

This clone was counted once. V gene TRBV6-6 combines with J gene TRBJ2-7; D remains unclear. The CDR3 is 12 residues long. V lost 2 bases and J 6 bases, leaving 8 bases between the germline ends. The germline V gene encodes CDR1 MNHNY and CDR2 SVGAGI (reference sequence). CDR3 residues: CASSYGQSEQYF. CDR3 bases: TGTGCCAGCAGTTACGGGCAGTCCGAGCAGTACTTC.

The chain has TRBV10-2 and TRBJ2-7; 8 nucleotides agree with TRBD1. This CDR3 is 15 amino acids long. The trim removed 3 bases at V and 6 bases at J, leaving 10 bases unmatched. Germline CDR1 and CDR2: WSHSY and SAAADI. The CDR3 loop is CASSEGSQGTGEQYF. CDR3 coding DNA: TGCGCCAGCAGTGAAGGTAGTCAGGGGACAGGCGAGCAGTACTTC.

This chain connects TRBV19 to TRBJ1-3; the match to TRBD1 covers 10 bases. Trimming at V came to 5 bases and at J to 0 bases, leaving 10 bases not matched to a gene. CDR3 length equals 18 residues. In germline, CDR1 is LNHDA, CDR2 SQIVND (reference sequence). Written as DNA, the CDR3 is TGTGCCAGTAGTCCGGGGACAGGGGAAAAAGGCTCTGGAAACACCATATATTTT. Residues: CASSPGTGEKGSGNTIYF. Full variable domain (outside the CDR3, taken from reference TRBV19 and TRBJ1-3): DGGITQSPKYLFRKEGQNVTLSCEQNLNHDAMYWYRQDPGQGLRLIYYSQIVNDFQKGDIAEGYSVSREKKESFPLTVTSAQKNPTAFYLCASSPGTGEKGSGNTIYFGEGSWLTVV.

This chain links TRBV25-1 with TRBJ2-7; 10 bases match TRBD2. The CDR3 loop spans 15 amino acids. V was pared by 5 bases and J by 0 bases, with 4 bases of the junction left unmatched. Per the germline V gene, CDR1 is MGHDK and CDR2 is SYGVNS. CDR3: CASSKTSGFSYEQYF. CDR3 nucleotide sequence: TGTGCCAGCAGTAAGACTAGCGGGTTCTCCTACGAGCAGTACTTC.

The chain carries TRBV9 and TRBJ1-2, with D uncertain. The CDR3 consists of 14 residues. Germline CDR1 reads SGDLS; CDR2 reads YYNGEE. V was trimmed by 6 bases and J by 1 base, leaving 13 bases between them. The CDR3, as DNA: TGTGCCAGCAAAAGGGATTCGGTTAACTATGGCTACACCTTC. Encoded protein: CASKRDSVNYGYTF.

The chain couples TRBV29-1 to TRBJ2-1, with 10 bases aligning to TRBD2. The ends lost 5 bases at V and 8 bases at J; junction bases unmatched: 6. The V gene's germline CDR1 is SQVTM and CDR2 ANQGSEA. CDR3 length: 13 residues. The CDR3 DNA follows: TGCAGCGTTCGGTCTAGCGGGAGTGATGAGCAGTTCTTC. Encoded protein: CSVRSSGSDEQFF.

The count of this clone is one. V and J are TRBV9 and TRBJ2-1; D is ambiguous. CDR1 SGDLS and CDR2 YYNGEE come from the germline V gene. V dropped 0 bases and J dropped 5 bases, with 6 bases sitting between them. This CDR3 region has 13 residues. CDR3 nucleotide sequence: TGTGCCAGCAGCGTAGCCCTTAACAATGAGCAGTTCTTC. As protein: CASSVALNNEQFF. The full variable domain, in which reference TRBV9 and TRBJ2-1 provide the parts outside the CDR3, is DSGVTQTPKHLITATGQRVTLRCSPRSGDLSVYWYQQSLDQGLQFLIQYYNGEERAKGNILERFSAQQFPDLHSELNLSSLELGDSALYFCASSVALNNEQFFGPGTRLTVL.

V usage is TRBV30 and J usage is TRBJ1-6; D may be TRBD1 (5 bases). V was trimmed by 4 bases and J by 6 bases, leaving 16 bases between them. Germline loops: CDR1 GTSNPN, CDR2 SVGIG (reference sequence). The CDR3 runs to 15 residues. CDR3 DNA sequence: TGTGCCTGGACCGCTTCGGGGACCTTTAATTCACCCCTCCACTTT. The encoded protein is CAWTASGTFNSPLHF.

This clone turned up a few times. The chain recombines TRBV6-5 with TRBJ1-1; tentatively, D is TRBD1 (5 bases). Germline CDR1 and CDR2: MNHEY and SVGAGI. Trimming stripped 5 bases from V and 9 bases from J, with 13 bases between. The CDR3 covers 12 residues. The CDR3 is CASSTGSIKAFF. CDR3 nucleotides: TGTGCCAGCAGTACAGGATCGATCAAAGCTTTCTTT.

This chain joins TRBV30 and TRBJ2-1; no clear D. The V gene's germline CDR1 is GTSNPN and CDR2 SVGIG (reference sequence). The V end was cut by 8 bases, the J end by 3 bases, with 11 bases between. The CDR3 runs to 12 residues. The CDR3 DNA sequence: TGTGCCCGGACCGTAAGCTACAATGAGCAGTTCTTC. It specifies CARTVSYNEQFF.

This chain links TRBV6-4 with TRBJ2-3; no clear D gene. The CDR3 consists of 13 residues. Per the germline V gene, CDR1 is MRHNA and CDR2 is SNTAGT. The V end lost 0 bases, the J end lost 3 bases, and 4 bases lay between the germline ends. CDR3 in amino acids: CASSDSTTDTQYF. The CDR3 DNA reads TGTGCCAGCAGTGACTCGACTACAGATACGCAGTATTTT.

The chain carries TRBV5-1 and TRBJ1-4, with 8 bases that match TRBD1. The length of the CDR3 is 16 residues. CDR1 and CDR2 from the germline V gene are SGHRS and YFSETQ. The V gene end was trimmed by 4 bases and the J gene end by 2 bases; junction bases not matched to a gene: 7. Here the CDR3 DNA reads TGCGCCAGCAGCACCCGGACAGGGAGGACTAATGAAAAACTGTTTTTT. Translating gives CASSTRTGRTNEKLFF.

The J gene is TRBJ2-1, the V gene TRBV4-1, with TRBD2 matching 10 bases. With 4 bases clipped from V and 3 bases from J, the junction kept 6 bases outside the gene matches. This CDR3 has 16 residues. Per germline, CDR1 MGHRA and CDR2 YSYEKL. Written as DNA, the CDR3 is TGCGCCAGCAGCCTGTTTCCTAGCGGGAGCTACAATGAGCAGTTCTTC. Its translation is CASSLFPSGSYNEQFF.

CDR3 sequence reads: CASSQSGRAEQYF. The CDR3 DNA follows: TGTGCCAGCAGCCAATCAGGAAGGGCCGAGCAGTACTTC. The gene calls are TRBV16 and TRBJ2-7; D gene uncertain. The CDR3 loop spans 13 amino acids. Germline-derived CDR1 and CDR2 are KGHSY and FQNENV. The ends were cut back, 0 bases at V and 6 bases at J, with 9 bases in the middle.